The next 14 T cell receptor beta chains were all read from a single sample in a study of early T cells in non-severe SARS-CoV-2 infection. Each CDR3 protein is one row after TCRdb ran MiXCR on the 5' RACE reads. Of roughly 120,000 distinct CDR3 sequences listed, about 15% are singletons. The material sequenced was whole blood. The receptors derive from an adult who was a healthcare worker with PCR-confirmed SARS-CoV-2 infection or an uninfected control (not recorded which).

The J gene is TRBJ1-1, the V gene TRBV30; D is ambiguous. V lost 0 bases and J 4 bases, leaving 6 bases between the germline ends. Germline values: CDR1 GTSNPN, CDR2 SVGIG (reference sequence). CDR3 length: 12 amino acids. This chain's CDR3 is CAWSVLSTEAFF. The CDR3 DNA is TGTGCCTGGAGTGTACTGAGCACTGAAGCTTTCTTT. Full variable domain (outside the CDR3, taken from reference TRBV30 and TRBJ1-1): SQTIHQWPATLVQPVGSPLSLECTVEGTSNPNLYWYRQAAGRGLQLLFYSVGIGQISSEVPQNLSASRPQDRQFILSSKKLLLSDSGFYLCAWSVLSTEAFFGQGTRLTVV.

This clonotype has only a few counts. The CDR3 here is CASQGQGNYGYTF. Here the CDR3 DNA reads TGTGCCAGCCAGGGACAGGGAAACTATGGCTACACCTTC. The chain combines TRBV6-5 with TRBJ1-2, with 9 bases lining up with TRBD1. V lost 8 bases and J lost 2; bases outside the gene matches: 3. This CDR3 has 13 amino acids. Per germline, CDR1 MNHEY and CDR2 SVGAGI.

This clonotype was seen a handful of times. V usage is TRBV3-1 and J usage is TRBJ2-5; D not certain. Trimming shortened V by 2 bases and J by 4 bases, and 8 bases separated the two germline ends. The germline V gene has CDR1 LGHDT and CDR2 YNNKEL (reference sequence). The CDR3 length is 13 residues. This chain's CDR3 is CASSQQLGETQYF. As DNA, the CDR3 is TGTGCCAGCAGCCAACAGCTGGGAGAGACCCAGTACTTC.

The table lists this clonotype with many counts. This chain connects TRBV6-5 to TRBJ2-6; D tentatively fits TRBD1 or TRBD2 (5 bases each). The V gene lost 4 bases and the J gene lost 0 bases, with 13 bases spanning the gap. Germline V lookup: CDR1 MNHEY, CDR2 SVGAGI. The CDR3 is made up of 17 amino acids. The CDR3 DNA follows: TGTGCCAGCAGTTCCCCTGGGGGTGACTCTGGGGCCAACGTCCTGACTTTC. It specifies CASSSPGGDSGANVLTF.

This clonotype appeared a few times. V gene TRBV10-3 combines with J gene TRBJ1-5; D is uncertain. Germline V gives CDR1 ENHRY, CDR2 SYGVKD. The CDR3 has 14 residues. V was pared by 4 bases and J by 2 bases, with 9 bases between. CDR3: CAISGGLGNQPQHF. In DNA form, the CDR3 reads TGTGCCATCAGTGGCGGGCTTGGCAATCAGCCCCAGCATTTT.

This chain links TRBV7-3 with TRBJ1-1; tentatively, D is TRBD1 (6 bases). V was trimmed by 1 base and J by 10 bases, leaving 16 bases between them. Germline V gene data show CDR1 as SGHTA and CDR2 as FQGTGA. The CDR3 is 14 residues long. DNA for the CDR3: TGTGCCAGCAGCTTAAATTGGGGACATGTTGGAGCTTTCTTT. Its protein is CASSLNWGHVGAFF.

This clonotype was observed a few times. The CDR3 DNA sequence: TGTGCCAGCAGGAGAGACAGGGAGGGCACTGAAGCTTTCTTT. Translation: CASRRDREGTEAFF. This sequence joins TRBV6-5 and TRBJ1-1, with TRBD1 identical over 7 bases. The J segment lost 4 bases and the V segment lost 6 bases, leaving 8 bases of the junction unmatched. Germline CDR1 and CDR2: MNHEY and SVGAGI. The CDR3 has 14 amino acids.

This clonotype was observed at least ten times. The chain is built from TRBV5-4 and TRBJ2-1; D perhaps matches TRBD1 (6 bases). The germline CDR1 and CDR2 sequences are SGHNT and YYREEE (reference sequence). Trimming removed 4 bases at V and 6 bases at J, with 14 bases between. CDR3 length: 14 amino acids. CDR3 sequence reads: CASSPPQGANEQFF. The CDR3 DNA follows: TGTGCCAGCAGCCCCCCACAGGGAGCCAATGAGCAGTTCTTC. Based on the CDR3 plus reference TRBV5-4 and TRBJ2-1, the full variable domain is ETGVTQSPTHLIKTRGQQVTLRCSSQSGHNTVSWYQQALGQGPQFIFQYYREEENGRGNFPPRFSGLQFPNYSSELNVNALELDDSALYLCASSPPQGANEQFFGPGTRLTVL.

This clonotype has just a few counts. The CDR3 DNA reads as TGTGCCAGTAGCGAGGGGGCCATGGCAACTAATGAAAAACTGTTTTTT. This sequence encodes CASSEGAMATNEKLFF. V gene TRBV19 combines with J gene TRBJ1-4; 7 nucleotides align to TRBD1. Per germline, CDR1 LNHDA and CDR2 SQIVND (reference sequence). V lost 6 bases to trimming and J lost 0 bases; unmatched junction nucleotides: 7. The CDR3 is made up of 16 amino acids.

The rearrangement uses TRBV2 and TRBJ2-6, with unresolved D. The germline gives CDR1 SNHLY, CDR2 FYNNEI. CDR3 length: 14 amino acids. V lost 4 bases and J 0 bases, leaving 4 bases between the germline ends. The CDR3: CASSVGSGANVLTF. CDR3 bases: TGTGCCAGCAGTGTGGGCTCTGGGGCCAACGTCCTGACTTTC.

The rearrangement joins TRBV7-6 to TRBJ2-2; D is possibly TRBD1 (6 bases). The V end was cut by 6 bases, the J end by 2 bases, with 10 bases between. CDR3 length: 14 amino acids. Germline CDR1 and CDR2: SGHVS and FNYEAQ. The CDR3 DNA reads as TGTGCCAGCAGGAAGGGGGTCAACACCGGGGAGCTGTTTTTT. Amino acids: CASRKGVNTGELFF.

This clonotype was seen only a few times. This rearrangement joins TRBV5-5 to TRBJ1-1, with D tentatively TRBD1 (5 bases). Between the trimmed V and J ends, which lost 4 bases and 4 bases, there was a span of 20 bases. Germline lookup yields CDR1 SGHKS and CDR2 YYEKEE (reference sequence). This CDR3 comprises 16 residues. The DNA of the CDR3 is TGTGCCAGCAGCCCCCTTGGAGGGGACGCAAGCACTGAAGCTTTCTTT. It translates to CASSPLGGDASTEAFF.

The chain employs TRBV12-3 or TRBV12-4 and TRBJ1-6, with D perhaps matching TRBD1 (6 bases). The germline V and J ends were trimmed by 2 bases and 7 bases, with 9 bases remaining between them. This CDR3 spans 14 amino acids. The CDR3 loop is CASSLQGLNSPLHF. The CDR3, as DNA: TGTGCCAGCAGTTTACAGGGGTTAAATTCACCCCTCCACTTT.

Many counts were recorded for this clonotype. V gene TRBV29-1 combines with J gene TRBJ1-1; D call uncertain. The V end lost 3 bases, the J end lost 7 bases, and 15 bases lay between the germline ends. Germline V gene sequence: CDR1 SQVTM, CDR2 ANQGSEA. The CDR3 extends over 13 amino acids. The CDR3 is CSVDVGSELEAFF. CDR3 DNA sequence: TGCAGCGTTGACGTCGGGAGCGAACTTGAAGCTTTCTTT.